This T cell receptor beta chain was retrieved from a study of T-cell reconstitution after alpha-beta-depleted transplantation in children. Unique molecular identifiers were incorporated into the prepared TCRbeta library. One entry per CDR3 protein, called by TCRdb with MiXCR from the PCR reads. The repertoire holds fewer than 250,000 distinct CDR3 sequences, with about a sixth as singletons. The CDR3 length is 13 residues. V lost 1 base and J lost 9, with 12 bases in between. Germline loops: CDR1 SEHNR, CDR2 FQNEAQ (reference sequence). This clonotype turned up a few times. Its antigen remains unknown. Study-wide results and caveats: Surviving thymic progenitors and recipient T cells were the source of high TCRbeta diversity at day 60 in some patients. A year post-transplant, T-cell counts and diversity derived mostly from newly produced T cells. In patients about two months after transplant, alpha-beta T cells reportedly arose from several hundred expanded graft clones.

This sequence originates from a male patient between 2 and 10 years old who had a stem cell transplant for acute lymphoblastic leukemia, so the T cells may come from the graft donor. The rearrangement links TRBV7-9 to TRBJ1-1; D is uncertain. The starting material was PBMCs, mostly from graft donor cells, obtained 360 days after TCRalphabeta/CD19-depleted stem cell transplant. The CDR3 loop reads CASSLEIRSQAFF. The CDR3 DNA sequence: TGTGCCAGCAGCTTAGAAATCAGGTCCCAAGCTTTCTTT.